This is a list of T cell receptor beta chains from one sample in a study of T cell clonotyping in hematopoietic cell transplantation. The repertoire was sequenced with immunoSEQ multiplex PCR; TCRdb's copy has only in-frame clones and lacks some. Of some 7,000 clones listed, almost 90% are singletons. Sequenced here: peripheral blood mononuclear cells, sampled before stem cell transplant. These TCRs come from a man aged 25-40 years with acute myeloid leukemia. Some clones in this sample may be carry-over from other donors' samples. Each CDR3 is given with its conserved first and last residue. The order of the fields is CDR3 DNA, CDR3 protein, V gene, D gene, J gene, clone size. D genes are given only for firm matches. Part of the rows lack a size; the others show once, few, many or a class for expanded clones.

TGTGCCTGGAGTATTTCCTATGGCTACACCTTC CAWSISYGYTF TRBV30 . TRBJ1-2 .
TGTGCCAGCAGGGGGGACAGGGGATCCTACGAGCAGTACTTC CASRGDRGSYEQYF TRBV25-1 TRBD1 TRBJ2-7 .
TGTGCCAGCAGCATCTCGGGACAGGTACAACAAGAGACCCAGTACTTC CASSISGQVQQETQYF TRBV9 TRBD1 TRBJ2-5 .
TGTGCCAGCAGTGAAGAAAAACTGTTTTTT CASSEEKLFF TRBV2 . TRBJ1-4 .
TGTGCCAGCAGTCCAGGTCAACCTCAAAAACTGTTTTTT CASSPGQPQKLFF TRBV6-5 . TRBJ1-4 few
TGTGCCAGCAGCTTAGAAGGTAGCTTTGAGACCCAGTACTTC CASSLEGSFETQYF TRBV7-6 . TRBJ2-5 few
TGTGCCAGCAGCTTAAGGTACGAGCAGTACTTC CASSLRYEQYF TRBV7-9 . TRBJ2-7 .
TGTGCCACCAGCAGAGGTCAGCCCAATCAGCCCCAGCATTTT CATSRGQPNQPQHF TRBV15 . TRBJ1-5 .
TGCGCCAGCAGTGAGTTACCGCTAGCGGGGCTCACCGGGGAGCTGTTTTTT CASSELPLAGLTGELFF TRBV10-2 TRBD2 TRBJ2-2 once
TGTGCCAGTAGTATCGGAGCCGGGACAGGGCAATACGAGCAGTACTTC CASSIGAGTGQYEQYF TRBV19 TRBD1 TRBJ2-7 .
TGTGCCAGTAGTATTTACAGCCACAATCAGCCCCAGCATTTT CASSIYSHNQPQHF TRBV19 . TRBJ1-5 .
TGTGCCAGCAGCACGGACAGGAACACTGAAGCTTTCTTT CASSTDRNTEAFF TRBV6-6 . TRBJ1-1 .
TGTGCCAGCATAGACAGGGGAGAAGCTTTCTTT CASIDRGEAFF TRBV5-6 TRBD1 TRBJ1-1 .
TGTGCCAGCAGCGCCGGGACCCCCTCCTACGAGCAGTACTTC CASSAGTPSYEQYF TRBV9 . TRBJ2-7 .
TGTGCCAGCAGCCAGCGACAGTCCTCCACGGGGGAGCAGTACTTC CASSQRQSSTGEQYF TRBV14 . TRBJ2-7 .
TGTGCCAGTCGGTCCGGAGGTGGGGGCTCTGGAAACACCATATATTTT CASRSGGGGSGNTIYF TRBV19 . TRBJ1-3 .
TGTGCCAGCAAGTACTCGAGCAATCAGCCCCAGCATTTT CASKYSSNQPQHF TRBV28 . TRBJ1-5 .
TGTGCCAGCAGCTTAGGGGTTCAGGGGAAAGCTTTCTTT CASSLGVQGKAFF TRBV11-2 . TRBJ1-1 .
TGTGCCAGCAGCCAAGAACTAGCGAGGTACGAGCAGTACTTC CASSQELARYEQYF TRBV4-2 TRBD2 TRBJ2-7 .
TGTGCCAGCAGCTTAGTGGCGACCCCGACCTACGAGCAGTACTTC CASSLVATPTYEQYF TRBV7-8 . TRBJ2-7 .
TGCGCCAGCAGCAACACAGGGGTGAACACTGAAGCTTTCTTT CASSNTGVNTEAFF TRBV5-1 TRBD1 TRBJ1-1 .
TGCGCCAGCAGCCAAGATTTATGGACTAGCGGGTACCAAGAGACCCAGTACTTC CASSQDLWTSGYQETQYF TRBV4-3 TRBD2 TRBJ2-5 once
TGTGCCAGCAGCTATGGACACCAGAACACTGAAGCTTTCTTT CASSYGHQNTEAFF TRBV7-2 . TRBJ1-1 .
TGTGCCAGTCTCCCTCAGGGGGGCCATGAGCAGTTCTTC CASLPQGGHEQFF TRBV28 . TRBJ2-1 few
TGCAGCGTTAGATCGGCAGGAGGGGCCGGGGAGCTGTTTTTT CSVRSAGGAGELFF TRBV29-1 . TRBJ2-2 .
TGTGCCAGCAGTTCCCAGGACAGGGGACTCGGGGACGCGAGAGCTTTCTTT CASSSQDRGLGDARAFF TRBV27 TRBD1 TRBJ1-1 once
TGTGCCAGTAGTCAGCCGGATGAAGCCAAAAACATTCAGTACTTC CASSQPDEAKNIQYF TRBV19 . TRBJ2-4 .
TGTGCCAGCTCACCAATAAGGATCGCGAACACCGGGGAGCTGTTTTTT CASSPIRIANTGELFF TRBV18 . TRBJ2-2 .
TGTGCCAGCAGCTTGTGGGGGGAAGAGACCCAGTACTTC CASSLWGEETQYF TRBV7-3 . TRBJ2-5 .
TGCGCCAGCAGCCACAGGGGACAGGGAACTGGGGCCAACGTCCTGACTTTC CASSHRGQGTGANVLTF TRBV4-1 TRBD1 TRBJ2-6 .
TGCGCCAGCAGCTTGGCCGGAGACTTCACACAGCCCCAGCATTTT CASSLAGDFTQPQHF TRBV5-1 . TRBJ1-5 .
TGTGCCAGCAGCGGGTCCGGGACTAGTACAGATACGCAGTATTTT CASSGSGTSTDTQYF TRBV7-2 TRBD2 TRBJ2-3 .
TGTGCCAGTAGTTCACTAGCCTCCGGGACTACTCCCTACGAGCAGTACTTC CASSSLASGTTPYEQYF TRBV19 TRBD2 TRBJ2-7 once
TGTGCCAGCAGCTTAAGGGGGACAGGGGCCCTCCGGAACACTGAAGCTTTCTTT CASSLRGTGALRNTEAFF TRBV7-8 TRBD1 TRBJ1-1 .
TGTGCCAGCAGCTTAGACGGGGCGGCGGGAAACACCATATATTTT CASSLDGAAGNTIYF TRBV11-3 . TRBJ1-3 .
TGTGCCAGTAGTATCTTGGGGGAATCGGCTGAAGCTTTCTTT CASSILGESAEAFF TRBV19 . TRBJ1-1 .
TGTGCCAGCAGCCAAGAAGGAATAGCCGGGACCTACGAGCAGTACTTC CASSQEGIAGTYEQYF TRBV4-2 . TRBJ2-7 .
TGTGCCAGCAGTTTACTGGGAGCCTACGAGCAGTACTTC CASSLLGAYEQYF TRBV27 . TRBJ2-7 .
TGTGCCAGCAGTCCCGGGACAGGAATCTACGAGCAGTACTTC CASSPGTGIYEQYF TRBV27 TRBD1 TRBJ2-7 .
TGTGCCAGTAGTCCTGACTTCGGGGAGCTGTTTTTT CASSPDFGELFF TRBV19 . TRBJ2-2 .
TGTGCCAGCAGCGTAGGGGACGACAATCAGCCCCAGCATTTT CASSVGDDNQPQHF TRBV9 . TRBJ1-5 once
TGCGCCAGCAGCCTGCAGGGGGCAGATACGCAGTATTTT CASSLQGADTQYF TRBV5-1 TRBD1 TRBJ2-3 .
TGTGCCAGCAGCTTTGAAGGCGGGCCAGGCGCCGGGGAGCTGTTTTTT CASSFEGGPGAGELFF TRBV5-4 . TRBJ2-2 .
TGTGCCAGCAGTGAAAGGCGCACAAACACCGGGGAGCTGTTTTTT CASSERRTNTGELFF TRBV2 . TRBJ2-2 .
TGTCCTGGGAGGTACTCACGCGAACAAAGTCGGGCCAACGTCCTGACTTTC CPGRYSREQSRANVLTF TRBV22-1 . TRBJ2-6 .
TGTGCCAGCAGGGACAGTCCCTTCTCTGGAAACACCATATATTTT CASRDSPFSGNTIYF TRBV6-1 . TRBJ1-3 .
TGTGCCAGTAGTATAGCCCTTGCAGGGCAGTGGTACACTGAAGCTTTCTTT CASSIALAGQWYTEAFF TRBV19 . TRBJ1-1 few
TGTGCCAGCAGCTCTGAGGCCAAAAACATTCAGTACTTC CASSSEAKNIQYF TRBV5-4 . TRBJ2-4 .
TGTGCCAGTAGTATTGAAGCAGCAAATGAAAAACTGTTTTTT CASSIEAANEKLFF TRBV19 . TRBJ1-4 .
TGCGCCAGCAGCAGAGCGGGAGAGGCTAATGAGCAGTTCTTC CASSRAGEANEQFF TRBV4-1 TRBD2 TRBJ2-1 .
TGTGCCAGTAGGCCCCTGGACACCTATGGCTACACCTTC CASRPLDTYGYTF TRBV19 . TRBJ1-2 .
TGTGCCAGCAAAAGGGACGGATCAGGCGGGGAGCTGTTTTTT CASKRDGSGGELFF TRBV2 . TRBJ2-2 .
TGTGCCAGCAGTCCGGGACTAGCGGCCTACAATGAGCAGTTCTTC CASSPGLAAYNEQFF TRBV28 TRBD2 TRBJ2-1 .
TGTGCCAGTAGTTTAGCGGGAGGCACCCCTCTCGCCTTC CASSLAGGTPLAF TRBV19 TRBD2 TRBJ2-7 .
TGTGCCAGCACGGGAGCGGGAGGGCCCGAGGGAGATACGCAGTATTTT CASTGAGGPEGDTQYF TRBV28 TRBD2 TRBJ2-3 .
TGCGCCAGCAGCTTCGGACAGACCGCTAACTATGGCTACACCTTC CASSFGQTANYGYTF TRBV5-1 . TRBJ1-2 .
TGTGCCAGCAGCGGTGACGGGGTGGACGAGCAGTACTTC CASSGDGVDEQYF TRBV9 . TRBJ2-7 .
TGCAGCGGATCAGGGGGCCCTGAAGCTTTCTTT CSGSGGPEAFF TRBV29-1 TRBD1 TRBJ1-1 once
TGTGCCAGTAGTGCCACGGGGCCGCGGGAGCCCAGTGAGCAGTTCTTC CASSATGPREPSEQFF TRBV19 TRBD2 TRBJ2-1 .
TGTGCCAGCAGCTCGACAGGGGGCCTGAGCGAGCAGTACTTC CASSSTGGLSEQYF TRBV7-9 TRBD1 TRBJ2-7 .